This TCR beta chain was observed in a study of graft-versus-host responses after intestinal transplantation. Study background: Every one of the recipients received anti-thymocyte globulin induction and afterwards took tacrolimus and steroids for about 3 years.

Points on this clone: Its antigen remains unidentified.

CDR3 length: 13 amino acids. V was clipped by 0 bases and J by 8 bases, with 5 bases between them. Per germline, CDR1 MGHRA and CDR2 YSYEKL. Overall study results and limits: Levels of circulating GvH clones at their peak were associated with early post-transplant HvG declines.

The repertoire was sequenced with immunoSEQ multiplex PCR; TCRdb's copy has only in-frame clones and lacks some. The sample holds 98,000 or so clones, over 75% seen once. This sequence was found in a human donor who received an intestinal transplant. The chain carries TRBV4-1 and TRBJ1-6; D is uncertain. Material: unstimulated CD4+ T cells sorted from spleen or lymph node cells, obtained before intestinal transplant. DNA of the CDR3: TGCGCCAGCAGCCAAGATCGGGATTCACCCCTCCACTTT. It is translated as CASSQDRDSPLHF.